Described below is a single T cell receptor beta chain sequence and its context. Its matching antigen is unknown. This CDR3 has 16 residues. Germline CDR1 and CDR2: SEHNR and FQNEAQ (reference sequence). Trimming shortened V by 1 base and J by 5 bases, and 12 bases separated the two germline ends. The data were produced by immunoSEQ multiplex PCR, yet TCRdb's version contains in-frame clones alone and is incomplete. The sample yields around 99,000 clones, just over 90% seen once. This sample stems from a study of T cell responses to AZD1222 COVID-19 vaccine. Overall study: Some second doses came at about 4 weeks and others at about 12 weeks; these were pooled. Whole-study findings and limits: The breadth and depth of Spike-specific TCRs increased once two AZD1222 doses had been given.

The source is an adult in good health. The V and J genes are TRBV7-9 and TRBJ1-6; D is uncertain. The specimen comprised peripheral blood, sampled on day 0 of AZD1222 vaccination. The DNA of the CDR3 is TGTGCCAGCAGCTTAGGCAGTGGATTTAATAATTCACCCCTCCACTTT. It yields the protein CASSLGSGFNNSPLHF.